What follows are 10 T cell receptor beta chains derived from one specimen sequenced in a study of blood T cell repertoires in COVID-19. Clones were read by immunoSEQ multiplex PCR, and TCRdb kept only the in-frame ones, dropping some. Of 70,000 or so clones in the sample, about 68% were seen once. Sequenced input: peripheral blood. The receptor set was obtained from a woman in her seventies with acute or convalescent COVID-19.

J is TRBJ1-4 and V is TRBV5-1, with TRBD1 matching 8 bases. The CDR3 extends over 15 amino acids. CDR1 and CDR2 (germline): SGHRS, YFSETQ. V shed 4 bases, J shed 3 bases, and the junction held 5 bases outside the gene matches. Here the CDR3 DNA reads TGCGCCAGCAGCGGCTCACAGGGGGCTAATGAAAAACTGTTTTTT. Translation gives CASSGSQGANEKLFF.

This clone was picked up a small number of times. V gene TRBV4-3 combines with J gene TRBJ1-2; a possible D gene is TRBD1 (5 bases). Per the germline V gene, CDR1 is LGHNA and CDR2 is YSLEER. Trimming shortened V by 1 base and J by 4 bases, and 10 bases separated the two germline ends. The CDR3 spans 14 residues. CDR3: CASSQAPGGYGYTF. As DNA, the CDR3 is TGCGCCAGCAGCCAAGCTCCCGGGGGCTATGGCTACACCTTC.

The chain couples TRBV7-2 to TRBJ2-3; D is possibly TRBD2 (5 bases). This CDR3 comprises 15 residues. Germline V gives CDR1 SGHTA, CDR2 FQGNSA. V was cut by 1 base and J by 4 bases, with 12 bases left in between. The CDR3 loop is CASSLEAAPADTQYF. The DNA of the CDR3 is TGTGCCAGCAGCTTAGAAGCGGCACCGGCAGATACGCAGTATTTT.

The genes are TRBV7-8 and TRBJ2-1; 12 positions match TRBD2. The germline V gene has CDR1 SGHVS and CDR2 FQNEAQ. The CDR3 loop spans 17 amino acids. After removal of 5 bases from V and 6 bases from J, the junction contained 11 bases not matched to a gene. CDR3 region: CASSPGLAGMHANEQFF. The DNA for the CDR3 is TGTGCCAGCAGCCCCGGACTAGCGGGAATGCACGCCAATGAGCAGTTCTTC.

The CDR3 nucleotides read TGTGCCAGCAGCTTTTCGGTGAACACTGAAGCTTTCTTT. Its protein product is CASSFSVNTEAFF. This chain links TRBV7-9 with TRBJ1-1, with D hard to call. Germline V gene sequence: CDR1 SEHNR, CDR2 FQNEAQ (reference sequence). V lost 3 bases and J lost 0, with 5 bases in between. The CDR3 runs 13 residues.

The genes are TRBV3-1 (or the pseudogene TRBV3-2) and TRBJ1-3; weak D call: TRBD1 (6 bases). The CDR3 has 16 amino acids. The germline gives CDR1 LGHDT, CDR2 YNNKEL (reference sequence). V dropped 4 bases and J dropped 2 bases, with 15 bases sitting between them. Here the CDR3 reads CASSRKDRSAGNTIYF. CDR3 sequence (DNA): TGTGCCAGCAGCCGGAAAGACAGGAGTGCTGGAAACACCATATATTTT.

This clone was recorded a few times. The genes are TRBV5-8 and TRBJ2-2, with 10 bases that match TRBD2. The V segment lost 1 base and the J segment 1 base; nucleotides outside the gene matches: 1. CDR3 length: 16 residues. CDR1 and CDR2 from the germline V gene are SGHTS and YDEGEE. The DNA of the CDR3 is TGTGCCAGCAGCTTGATAGCGGGGGGGAACACCGGGGAGCTGTTTTTT. Protein sequence: CASSLIAGGNTGELFF.

V and J are TRBV5-1 and TRBJ2-3, with D perhaps matching TRBD1 (6 bases). There are 14 residues in the CDR3. Trimming took off 4 bases at V and 4 bases at J, with 13 bases between the two ends. CDR1 and CDR2 from the germline V gene are SGHRS and YFSETQ. The CDR3 nucleotides read TGCGCCAGCAGCCCTGGGGCAGGGGCAGATACGCAGTATTTT. As protein: CASSPGAGADTQYF.

The chain employs TRBV6-5 and TRBJ1-1, with a tentative D call TRBD1 (6 bases). V lost 6 bases and J 8 bases, leaving 16 bases between the germline ends. CDR1 is MNHEY, CDR2 SVGAGI, per germline. The CDR3 has 13 residues. CDR3 nucleotide sequence: TGTGCCAGCAGATCATTGGGGGACAACGAAGCTTTCTTT. Its translation: CASRSLGDNEAFF.

Written as DNA, the CDR3 is TGTGCCAGCAGTGAAGACGGGACAGGGCTACACTTT. Translation gives CASSEDGTGLHF. The chain links TRBV6-1 to TRBJ1-6; 9 nucleotides agree with TRBD1. With 1 base clipped from V and 19 bases from J, the junction kept 5 bases outside the gene matches. CDR3 length: 12 residues. From germline, CDR1 is MNHNS and CDR2 SASEGT.